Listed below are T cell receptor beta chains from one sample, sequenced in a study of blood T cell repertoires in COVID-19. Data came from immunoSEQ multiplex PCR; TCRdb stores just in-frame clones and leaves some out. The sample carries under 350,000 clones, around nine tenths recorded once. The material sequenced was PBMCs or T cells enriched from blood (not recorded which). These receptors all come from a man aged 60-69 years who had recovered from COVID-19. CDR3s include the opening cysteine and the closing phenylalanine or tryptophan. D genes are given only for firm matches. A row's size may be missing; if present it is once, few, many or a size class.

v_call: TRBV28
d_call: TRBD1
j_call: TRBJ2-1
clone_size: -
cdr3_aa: CASSPSGTAYNEQFF
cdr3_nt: TGTGCCAGCAGTCCGAGTGGGACAGCCTACAATGAGCAGTTCTTC

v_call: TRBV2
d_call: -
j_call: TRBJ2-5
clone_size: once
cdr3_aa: CASTPWELGGTETQYF
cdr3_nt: TGTGCCAGCACCCCGTGGGAGCTAGGAGGGACAGAGACCCAGTACTTC

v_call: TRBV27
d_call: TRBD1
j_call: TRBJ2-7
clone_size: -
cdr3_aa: CASSLQGEAGYEQYF
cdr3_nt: TGTGCCAGCAGCCTACAGGGGGAGGCGGGCTACGAGCAGTACTTC

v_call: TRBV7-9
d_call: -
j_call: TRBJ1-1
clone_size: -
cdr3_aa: CASSLNRVRDTEAFF
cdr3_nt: TGTGCCAGCAGCTTAAACAGGGTTAGGGACACTGAAGCTTTCTTT

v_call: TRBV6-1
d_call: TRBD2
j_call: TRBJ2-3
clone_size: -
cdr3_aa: CASSEFTSGGTDTQYF
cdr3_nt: TGTGCCAGCAGTGAGTTCACTAGCGGGGGGACAGATACGCAGTATTTT

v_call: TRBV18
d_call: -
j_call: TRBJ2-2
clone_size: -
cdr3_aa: CASSAYISDVNGELFF
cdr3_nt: TGTGCCAGCTCAGCCTATATCAGCGACGTAAACGGGGAGCTGTTTTTT

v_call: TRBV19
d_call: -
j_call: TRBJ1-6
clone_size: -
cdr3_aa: CASRPSSYNSPLHF
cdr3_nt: TGTGCCAGTAGGCCGAGCTCCTATAATTCACCCCTCCACTTT

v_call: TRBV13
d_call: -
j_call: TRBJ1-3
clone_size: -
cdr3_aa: CASSPDRNSGNTIYF
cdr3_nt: TGTGCCAGCAGCCCCGACAGGAACTCTGGAAACACCATATATTTT

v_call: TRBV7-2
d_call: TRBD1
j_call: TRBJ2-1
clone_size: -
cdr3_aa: CASRPKQGFNEQFF
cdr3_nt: TGTGCCAGCCGCCCCAAACAGGGGTTCAATGAGCAGTTCTTC

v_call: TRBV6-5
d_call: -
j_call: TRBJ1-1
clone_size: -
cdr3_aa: CASRQIQGSGEAFF
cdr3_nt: TGTGCCAGCAGACAAATACAGGGCTCGGGGGAAGCTTTCTTT

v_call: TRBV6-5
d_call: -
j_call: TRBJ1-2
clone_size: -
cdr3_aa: CASSRKDYGYTF
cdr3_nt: TGTGCCAGCAGCAGGAAGGACTATGGCTACACCTTC

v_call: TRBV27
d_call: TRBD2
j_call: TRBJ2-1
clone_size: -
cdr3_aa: CASSSTSAYNEQFF
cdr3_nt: TGTGCCAGCAGTTCGACTAGCGCGTACAATGAGCAGTTCTTC

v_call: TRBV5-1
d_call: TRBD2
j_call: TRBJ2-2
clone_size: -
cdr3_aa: CASSFLAGAGELFF
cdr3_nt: TGCGCCAGCAGCTTTCTAGCGGGAGCCGGGGAGCTGTTTTTT

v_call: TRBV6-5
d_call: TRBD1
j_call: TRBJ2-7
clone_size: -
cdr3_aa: CASSGTAGEQYF
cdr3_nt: TGTGCCAGCTCCGGGACAGCCGGCGAGCAGTACTTC

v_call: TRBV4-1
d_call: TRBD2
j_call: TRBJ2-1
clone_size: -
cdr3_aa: CASSQEMRLAGVIEQFF
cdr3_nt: TGCGCCAGCAGCCAGGAAATGCGGCTAGCGGGAGTCATCGAGCAGTTCTTC

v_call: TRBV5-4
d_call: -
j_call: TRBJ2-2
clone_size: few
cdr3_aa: CASSLDLATNTGELFF
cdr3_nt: TGTGCCAGCAGCTTGGATCTAGCCACGAACACCGGGGAGCTGTTTTTT

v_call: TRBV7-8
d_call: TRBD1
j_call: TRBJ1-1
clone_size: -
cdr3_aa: CASSLGTGGTTEAFF
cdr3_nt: TGTGCCAGCAGCTTAGGGACAGGGGGTACCACTGAAGCTTTCTTT

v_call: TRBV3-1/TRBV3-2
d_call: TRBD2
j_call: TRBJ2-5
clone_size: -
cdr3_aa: CASSLWTSGDETQYF
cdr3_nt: TGTGCCAGCAGCCTTTGGACTAGCGGGGACGAGACCCAGTACTTC

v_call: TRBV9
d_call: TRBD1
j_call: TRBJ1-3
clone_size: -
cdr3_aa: CASSVGQGNTIYF
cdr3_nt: TGTGCCAGCAGCGTGGGACAGGGAAACACCATATATTTT

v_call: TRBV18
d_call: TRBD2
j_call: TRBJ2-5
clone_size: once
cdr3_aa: CASSHNQRGETQYF
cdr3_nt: TGTGCCAGCTCACACAATCAGCGGGGAGAGACCCAGTACTTC

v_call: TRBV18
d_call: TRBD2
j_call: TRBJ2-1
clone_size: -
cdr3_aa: CASSPGLAGGPGNEQFF
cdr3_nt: TGTGCCAGCTCACCGGGACTAGCGGGGGGGCCTGGTAATGAGCAGTTCTTC

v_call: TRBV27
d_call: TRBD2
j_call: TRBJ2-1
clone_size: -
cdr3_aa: CASRSTSEHGGYNEQFF
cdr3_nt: TGTGCCAGCAGGTCTACTAGCGAACACGGGGGGTACAATGAGCAGTTCTTC

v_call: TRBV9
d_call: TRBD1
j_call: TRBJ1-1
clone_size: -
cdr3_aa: CASSVVGTANTEAFF
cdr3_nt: TGTGCCAGCAGCGTAGTCGGGACAGCGAACACTGAAGCTTTCTTT

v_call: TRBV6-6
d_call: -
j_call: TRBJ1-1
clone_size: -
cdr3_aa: CASKGTSEAFF
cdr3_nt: TGTGCCAGCAAAGGGACATCTGAAGCTTTCTTT

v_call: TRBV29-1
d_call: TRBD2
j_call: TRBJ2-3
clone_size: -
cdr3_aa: CSVSGAGNADTQYF
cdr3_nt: TGCAGCGTTAGCGGGGCAGGGAACGCAGATACGCAGTATTTT